This T cell receptor (beta chain) came from a study of blood T cells in healthy people across ages. Sample-barcoded 5' priming and a J-beta primer mix drove a second PCR of roughly 6 to 12 cycles. TCRdb called the 5' RACE reads again in MiXCR, with one record for every CDR3 protein. The sample holds roughly 800,000 distinct CDR3 sequences, under 40% seen once. With 5 bases removed from V and 4 bases from J, the gap between germline ends came to 9 bases. CDR3 length: 12 residues. CDR1 is DFQATT, CDR2 SNEGSKA, per germline (reference sequence). This clonotype was detected a few times. The rearrangement links TRBV20-1 to TRBJ2-1, with D maybe TRBD1 (5 bases). The TCR was taken from a man aged 18 to 29 in good health. What was sequenced was blood. Written as DNA, the CDR3 is TGCAGTGCTTCCCACAGGTACAATGAGCAGTTCTTC. It translates to CSASHRYNEQFF.